The present TCR beta chain was sequenced within a study of response to subunit inactivated influenza vaccine. The table lists this clonotype with a few counts. One end of the junction varies from germline; a read error may be responsible. MiXCR, applied by TCRdb to the RT-PCR reads, yields one record per CDR3 protein. This table holds 650,000 to 800,000 distinct CDR3 sequences, around 13% found once. Germline values: CDR1 MNHEY, CDR2 SVGEGT. This CDR3 contains 11 residues. This clonotype was sampled from a man aged 45-65 years who received an inactivated influenza vaccine. This chain joins TRBV6-2 or TRBV6-3 and TRBJ2-1; D not resolved. Sequenced here: PBMCs from blood, sampled 14 to 15 days before vaccination. The CDR3 DNA sequence: TGTGCCAGCAGTTACTCAGGGTTCCGTACCTTC. Translating gives CASSYSGFRTF.